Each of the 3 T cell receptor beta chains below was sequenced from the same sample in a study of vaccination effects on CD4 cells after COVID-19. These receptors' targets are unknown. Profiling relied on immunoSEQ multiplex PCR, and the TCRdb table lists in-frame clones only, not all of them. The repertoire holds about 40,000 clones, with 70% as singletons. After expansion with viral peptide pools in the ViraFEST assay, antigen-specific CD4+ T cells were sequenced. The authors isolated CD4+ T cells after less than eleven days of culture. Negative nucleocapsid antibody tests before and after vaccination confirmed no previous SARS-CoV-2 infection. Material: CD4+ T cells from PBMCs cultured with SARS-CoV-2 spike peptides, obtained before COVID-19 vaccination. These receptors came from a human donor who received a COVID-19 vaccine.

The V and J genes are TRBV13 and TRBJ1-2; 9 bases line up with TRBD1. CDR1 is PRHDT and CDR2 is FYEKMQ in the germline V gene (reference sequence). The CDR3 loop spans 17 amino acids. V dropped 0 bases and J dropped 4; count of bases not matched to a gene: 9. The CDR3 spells CASSLGDGTGLSYGYTF. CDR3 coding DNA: TGTGCCAGCAGCTTAGGGGACGGGACAGGGCTTAGCTATGGCTACACCTTC.

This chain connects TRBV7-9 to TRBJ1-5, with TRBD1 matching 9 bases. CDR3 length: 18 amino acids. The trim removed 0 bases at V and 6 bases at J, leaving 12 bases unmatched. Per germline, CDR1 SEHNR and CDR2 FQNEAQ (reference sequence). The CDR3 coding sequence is TGTGCCAGCAGCTTAGCGAGTCCCGGGACAGGGTTCGGTCAGCCCCAGCATTTT. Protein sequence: CASSLASPGTGFGQPQHF.

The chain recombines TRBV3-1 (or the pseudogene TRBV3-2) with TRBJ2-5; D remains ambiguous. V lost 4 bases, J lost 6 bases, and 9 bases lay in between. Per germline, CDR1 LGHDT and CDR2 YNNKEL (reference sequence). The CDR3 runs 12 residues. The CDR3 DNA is TGTGCCAGCAGCCCAGATGGGCAGACCCAGTACTTC. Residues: CASSPDGQTQYF.